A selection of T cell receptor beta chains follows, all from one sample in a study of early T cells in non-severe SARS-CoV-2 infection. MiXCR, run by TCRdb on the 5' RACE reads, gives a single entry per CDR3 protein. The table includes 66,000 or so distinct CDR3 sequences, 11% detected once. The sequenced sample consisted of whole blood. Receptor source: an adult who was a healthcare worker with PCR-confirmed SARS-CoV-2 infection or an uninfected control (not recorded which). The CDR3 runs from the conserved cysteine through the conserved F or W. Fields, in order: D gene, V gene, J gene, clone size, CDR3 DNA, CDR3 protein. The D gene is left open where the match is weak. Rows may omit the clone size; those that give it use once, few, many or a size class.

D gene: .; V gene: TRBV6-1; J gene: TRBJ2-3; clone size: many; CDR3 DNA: TGTGCCAGCAGTGGACACAACACGCAGTATTTT; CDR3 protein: CASSGHNTQYF
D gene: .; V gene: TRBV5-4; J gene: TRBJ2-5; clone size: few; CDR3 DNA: TGTGCCAGCAGCTTCTGGCAAGAGACCCAGTACTTC; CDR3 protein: CASSFWQETQYF
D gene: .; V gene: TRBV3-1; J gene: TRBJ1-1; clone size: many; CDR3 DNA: TGTGCCAGCAGCCAAGGAATGATTCCTTCGAACACTGAAGCTTTCTTT; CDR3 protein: CASSQGMIPSNTEAFF
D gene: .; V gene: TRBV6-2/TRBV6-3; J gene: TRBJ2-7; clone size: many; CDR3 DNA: TGTGCCAGCAGTTACCGTTCGGCCTTGTCGGCCTACGAGCAGTACTTC; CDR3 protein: CASSYRSALSAYEQYF
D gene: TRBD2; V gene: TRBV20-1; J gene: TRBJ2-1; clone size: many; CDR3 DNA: TGCAGTGCTAGACCCCTAGCGGGGGGGCCTGGGAATGAGCAGTTCTTC; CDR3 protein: CSARPLAGGPGNEQFF
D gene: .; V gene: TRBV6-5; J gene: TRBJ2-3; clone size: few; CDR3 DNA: TGTGCCAGCAGGGGCCATCGGGGGGCCCCAGATACGCAGTATTTT; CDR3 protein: CASRGHRGAPDTQYF
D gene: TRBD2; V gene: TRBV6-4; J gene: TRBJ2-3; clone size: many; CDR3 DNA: TGTGCCAGCAGTGAGCGGGGGGGCACAGATACGCAGTATTTT; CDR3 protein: CASSERGGTDTQYF
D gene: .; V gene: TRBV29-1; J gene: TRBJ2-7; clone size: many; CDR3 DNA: TGCAGCGTCGCCTACCTTGGGGCAGGCGAGCAGTACTTC; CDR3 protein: CSVAYLGAGEQYF
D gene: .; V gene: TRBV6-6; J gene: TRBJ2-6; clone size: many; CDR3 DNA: TGTGCCAGCAGTTACTCTCAGGGGACTGGGGCCAACGTCCTGACTTTC; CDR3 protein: CASSYSQGTGANVLTF
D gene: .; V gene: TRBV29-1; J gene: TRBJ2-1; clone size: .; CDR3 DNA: TGCAGCGCCGTGTCATCTGGCACCTACAATGAGCAGTTCTTC; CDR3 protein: CSAVSSGTYNEQFF
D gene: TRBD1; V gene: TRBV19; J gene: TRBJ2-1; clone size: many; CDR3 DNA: TGTGCCAGTAGTATATCCGCACGGACAGGGGGACGCAATGAGCAGTTCTTC; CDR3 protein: CASSISARTGGRNEQFF
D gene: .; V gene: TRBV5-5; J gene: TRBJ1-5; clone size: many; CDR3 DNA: TGTGCCAGCAGCTTGGGAGGGTACAGCAATCAGCCCCAGCATTTT; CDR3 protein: CASSLGGYSNQPQHF
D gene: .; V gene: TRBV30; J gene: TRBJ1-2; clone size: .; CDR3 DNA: TGTGCCTGGCGCTTCGCGGGGGCAGTTAACTATGGCTACACCTTC; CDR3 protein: CAWRFAGAVNYGYTF
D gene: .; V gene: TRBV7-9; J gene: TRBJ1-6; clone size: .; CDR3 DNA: TGTGCCAGCAGCTTAGGGACCCTCCTCCACTTT; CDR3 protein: CASSLGTLLHF
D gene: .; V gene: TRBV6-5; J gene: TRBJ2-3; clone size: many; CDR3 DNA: TGTGCCAGCAGTTCTCGGTTCCCAGATACGCAGTATTTT; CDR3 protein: CASSSRFPDTQYF
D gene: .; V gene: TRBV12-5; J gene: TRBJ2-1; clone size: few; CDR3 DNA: TGTGCTAGTGGTTTGGTACGGGCGGACCTCAACAATGAGCAGTTCTTC; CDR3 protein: CASGLVRADLNNEQFF
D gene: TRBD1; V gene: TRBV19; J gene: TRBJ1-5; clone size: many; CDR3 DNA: TGTGCCAGTAATTTGATCGTCACAGGGGGAAATCAGCCCCAGCATTTT; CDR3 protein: CASNLIVTGGNQPQHF
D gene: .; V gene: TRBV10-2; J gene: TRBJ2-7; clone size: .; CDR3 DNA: TGCGCCAGCACTACAGCGGACAGCTCCTACGAGCAGTACTTC; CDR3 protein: CASTTADSSYEQYF
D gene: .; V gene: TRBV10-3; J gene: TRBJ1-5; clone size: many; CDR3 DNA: TGTGCCATCAGATCTGGGACCGAGTCCCAGCCCCAGCATTTT; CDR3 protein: CAIRSGTESQPQHF
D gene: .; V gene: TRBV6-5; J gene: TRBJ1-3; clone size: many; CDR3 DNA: TGTGCCAGCAGTTACGACCGGTGGAGCATCTCTGGAAACACCATATATTTT; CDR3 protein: CASSYDRWSISGNTIYF
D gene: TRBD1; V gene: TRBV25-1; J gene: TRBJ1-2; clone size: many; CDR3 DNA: TGTGCCAGCAGTGATCACCGGACAGGAGATTATGGCTACACCTTC; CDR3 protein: CASSDHRTGDYGYTF
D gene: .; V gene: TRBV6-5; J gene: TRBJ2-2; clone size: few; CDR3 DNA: TGTGCCAGCAAGAGGACACCCCGTGGTTTGGGGGAGCTGTTTTTT; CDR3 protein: CASKRTPRGLGELFF
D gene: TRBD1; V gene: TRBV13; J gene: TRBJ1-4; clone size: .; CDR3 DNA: TGTGCCAGCAGCTCGGACAGGGCGAGAGAAAAACTGTTTTTT; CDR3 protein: CASSSDRAREKLFF
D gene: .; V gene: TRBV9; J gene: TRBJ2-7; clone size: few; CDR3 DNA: TGTGCCAGCAGCGTAACGGGGGACTCCTACGAGCAGTACTTC; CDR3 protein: CASSVTGDSYEQYF
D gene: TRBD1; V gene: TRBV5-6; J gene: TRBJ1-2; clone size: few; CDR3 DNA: TGTGCCAGCAGCTTGGGGACAGGCAGTAACTATGGCTACACCTTC; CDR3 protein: CASSLGTGSNYGYTF
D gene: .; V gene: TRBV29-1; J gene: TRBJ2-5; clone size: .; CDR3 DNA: TGCAGCGTTGAGACAGTGGAGACCCAGTACTTC; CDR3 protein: CSVETVETQYF
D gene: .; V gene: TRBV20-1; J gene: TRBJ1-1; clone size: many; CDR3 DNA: TGCAGTGCTAGGAGTAGACTGAACACTGAAGCTTTCTTT; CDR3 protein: CSARSRLNTEAFF
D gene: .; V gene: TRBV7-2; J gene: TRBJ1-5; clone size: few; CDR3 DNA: TGTGCCAGCAGCTATTTACAGGGAAGGCAGCCCCAGCATTTT; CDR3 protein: CASSYLQGRQPQHF
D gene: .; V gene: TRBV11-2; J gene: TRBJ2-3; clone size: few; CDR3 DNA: TGTGCCAGCAGCTTAGTTGAAGGGACCAAGAAGCAGTATTTT; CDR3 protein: CASSLVEGTKKQYF
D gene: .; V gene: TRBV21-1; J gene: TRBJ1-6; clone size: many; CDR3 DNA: TGTGCCAGCAGCAAAGACCAGCCCACGTCGAATTCACCCCTCCACTTT; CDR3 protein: CASSKDQPTSNSPLHF
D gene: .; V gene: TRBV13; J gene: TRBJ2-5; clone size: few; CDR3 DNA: TGTGCCAGCAGCTTAGCATTAGAGACCCAGTACTTC; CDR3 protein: CASSLALETQYF
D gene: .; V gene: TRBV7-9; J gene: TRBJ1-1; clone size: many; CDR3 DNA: TGTGCCAGCAGCTTATTAGGGGGAGTCACTGAAGCTTTCTTT; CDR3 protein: CASSLLGGVTEAFF
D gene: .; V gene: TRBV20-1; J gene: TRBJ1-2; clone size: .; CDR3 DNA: TGCAGTGCCTGGACAGAAGCGGGCTACACCTTC; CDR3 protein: CSAWTEAGYTF
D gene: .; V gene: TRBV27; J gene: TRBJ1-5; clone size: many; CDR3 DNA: TGTGCCAGCAGTTGGGGGAGCAATCAGCCCCAGCATTTT; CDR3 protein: CASSWGSNQPQHF
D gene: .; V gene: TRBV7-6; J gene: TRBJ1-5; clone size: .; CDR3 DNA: TGTGCCAGCAGCCTGGGTGCTGCAAATCAGCCCCAGCATTTT; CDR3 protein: CASSLGAANQPQHF
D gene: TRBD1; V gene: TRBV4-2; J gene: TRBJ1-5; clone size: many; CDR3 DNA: TGTGCCAGCAGCCAAGTGGGCGGGACAGGTAATCAGCCCCAGCATTTT; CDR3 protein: CASSQVGGTGNQPQHF
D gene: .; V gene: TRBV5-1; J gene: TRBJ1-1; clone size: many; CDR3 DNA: TGCGCCAGCAGCTTGGAACCCCGGACAGCAGGATACCCTTGGAACACTGAAGCTTTCTTT; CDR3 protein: CASSLEPRTAGYPWNTEAFF
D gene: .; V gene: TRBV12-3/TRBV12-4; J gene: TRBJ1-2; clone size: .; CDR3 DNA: TGTGCCAGCAGCTACAGGGACTATGGCTACACCTTC; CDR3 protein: CASSYRDYGYTF
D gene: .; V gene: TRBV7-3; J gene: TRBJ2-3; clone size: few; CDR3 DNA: TGTGCCAGCAGCCCTCGGCCCCCAACGCAGTATTTT; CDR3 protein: CASSPRPPTQYF
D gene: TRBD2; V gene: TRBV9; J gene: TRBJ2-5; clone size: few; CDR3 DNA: TGTGCCAGCAGCGCGGAGGGACTAGCGGGGGAGACCCAGTACTTC; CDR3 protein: CASSAEGLAGETQYF
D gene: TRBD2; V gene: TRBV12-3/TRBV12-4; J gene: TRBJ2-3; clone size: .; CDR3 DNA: TGTGCCAGCAGCCCCACTAGCGGGGGGGCCCCAGATACGCAGTATTTT; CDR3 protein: CASSPTSGGAPDTQYF
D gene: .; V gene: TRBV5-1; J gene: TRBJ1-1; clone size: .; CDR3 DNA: TGCGCCAGCAGCTTAAAGGGCGTTAATACTGAAGCTTTCTTT; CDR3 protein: CASSLKGVNTEAFF